The clone carrying this T cell receptor beta chain was picked up a small number of times. What it binds is unknown. This sample stems from a study of T cell repertoires in cytomegalovirus infection. Study background: Both CMV infection and a matching HLA type were indicated by public TCR beta signatures. Points from the study as a whole: HLA-C-restricted TCR beta clonotypes specific for CMV led the ex vivo response. CMV carriers with the relevant HLA were identified by cumulative public TCR beta family frequency.

One entry per CDR3 protein, called by TCRdb with MiXCR from the reads. The table has hundreds of thousands of distinct CDR3 sequences, approximately 24% seen once. This TCR was sampled from a human donor in good health (CMV status not recorded). Some clones in this sample may be carry-over from other donors' samples. The sample was CD8+ T cells from PBMCs.

The CDR3 coding sequence is TGCGCCAGCAGTGAGATTCCAGGGTCCCTAGCCTACAATGAGCAGTTCTTC. It translates to CASSEIPGSLAYNEQFF. This rearrangement joins TRBV10-1 to TRBJ2-1, with a possible D match to TRBD1 (5 bases). CDR1 is WNHNN, CDR2 SYGVQD, per germline (reference sequence). This CDR3 is 17 amino acids long. V dropped 2 bases and J dropped 2 bases, with 16 bases sitting between them.